This is a list of T cell receptor beta chains from one sample in a study of identical twins. TCRdb re-analysed the 5' RACE reads in MiXCR, keeping a single row per CDR3 protein. The sample contains under 250,000 distinct CDR3 sequences, 7% to 8.5% of which appear only once. The sample was also linked to a second study, of yellow fever vaccine responses in identical twins.

The source material was CD8+ T cells sorted from blood. The source of these receptors is a woman in her late teens or twenties in good health. Each CDR3 is given with its conserved first and last residue. A D gene is named only where the DNA matches it firmly. Only some rows state a clone size, as once, few, many or a class for expanded clones.

v_gene,j_gene,abundance,d_gene,CDR3aa,CDR3nt
TRBV20-1,TRBJ2-3,-,-,CSARPKIRGPTDTQYF,TGCAGTGCTAGACCGAAAATCCGGGGCCCCACAGATACGCAGTATTTT
TRBV20-1,TRBJ1-1,many,TRBD1,CSAEKGTGGMNTEAFF,TGCAGTGCTGAAAAAGGGACAGGGGGCATGAACACTGAAGCTTTCTTT
TRBV27,TRBJ1-1,few,-,CASSLTASSLNTEAFF,TGTGCCAGCAGTTTAACGGCATCTTCTCTAAACACTGAAGCTTTCTTT
TRBV7-3,TRBJ2-1,-,TRBD2,CASSLTVSGAYNEQFF,TGTGCCAGCAGCTTAACGGTTAGCGGGGCATACAATGAGCAGTTCTTC
TRBV5-6,TRBJ1-1,many,-,CASSDPGAEAFF,TGTGCCAGCAGCGACCCCGGGGCTGAAGCTTTCTTT
TRBV3-1,TRBJ2-3,few,-,CASKEPYSPVHSTDTQYF,TGTGCCAGCAAGGAACCTTACTCTCCCGTGCATAGCACAGATACGCAGTATTTT
TRBV4-1,TRBJ1-1,few,TRBD1,CASSPGTGGITEAFF,TGCGCCAGCAGCCCGGGGACAGGGGGTATTACTGAAGCTTTCTTT
TRBV9,TRBJ2-2,many,TRBD1,CASQDRAGELFF,TGTGCCAGCCAGGACAGGGCCGGGGAGCTGTTTTTT
TRBV11-1,TRBJ2-3,-,-,CASSLGFGPKKDTQYF,TGTGCCAGCAGCTTAGGGTTTGGTCCCAAGAAGGATACGCAGTATTTT
TRBV13,TRBJ1-1,-,-,CASSSRHSENTEAFF,TGTGCCAGCAGCTCCCGACATTCGGAGAACACTGAAGCTTTCTTT
TRBV6-5,TRBJ2-2,-,-,CASSYVGGELFF,TGTGCCAGCAGTTACGTCGGTGGGGAGCTGTTTTTT
TRBV20-1,TRBJ2-2,-,TRBD1,CCARLTGGQGTGELFF,TGCTGTGCTAGACTGACGGGGGGACAGGGAACCGGGGAGCTGTTTTTT
TRBV7-9,TRBJ1-6,many,TRBD1,CASSTGQGYSPLHF,TGTGCCAGCAGCACCGGACAGGGGTATTCACCCCTCCACTTT
TRBV5-1,TRBJ1-6,-,-,CASSLLSTGRENSPLHF,TGCGCCAGCAGCTTGTTATCGACGGGACGAGAGAATTCACCCCTCCACTTT
TRBV5-6,TRBJ2-1,few,-,CASSPQGNPYNEQFF,TGTGCCAGCAGCCCCCAGGGTAATCCCTACAATGAGCAGTTCTTC
TRBV5-1,TRBJ1-4,many,-,CASSSGSGDEKLFF,TGCGCCAGCAGCTCAGGCTCCGGGGATGAAAAACTGTTTTTT
TRBV11-2,TRBJ1-2,few,-,CASSPPQETNYGYTF,TGTGCCAGCAGCCCACCGCAGGAGACTAACTATGGCTACACCTTC
TRBV28,TRBJ2-5,few,-,CASSLPGRWETQYF,TGTGCCAGCAGTTTACCGGGCAGGTGGGAGACCCAGTACTTC